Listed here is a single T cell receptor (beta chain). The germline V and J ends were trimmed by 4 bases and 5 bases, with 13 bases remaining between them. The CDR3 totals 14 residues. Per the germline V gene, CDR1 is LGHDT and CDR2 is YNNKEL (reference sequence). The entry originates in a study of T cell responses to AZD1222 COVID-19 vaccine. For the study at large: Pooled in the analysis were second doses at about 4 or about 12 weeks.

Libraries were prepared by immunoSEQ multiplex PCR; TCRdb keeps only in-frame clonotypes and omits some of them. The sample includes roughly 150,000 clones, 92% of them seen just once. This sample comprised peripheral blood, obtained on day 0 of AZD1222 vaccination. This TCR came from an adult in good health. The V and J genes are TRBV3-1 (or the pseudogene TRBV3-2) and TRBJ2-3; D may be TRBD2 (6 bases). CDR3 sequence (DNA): TGTGCCAGCAGCCGAAGACTAGGGAAAGATACGCAGTATTTT. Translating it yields CASSRRLGKDTQYF.